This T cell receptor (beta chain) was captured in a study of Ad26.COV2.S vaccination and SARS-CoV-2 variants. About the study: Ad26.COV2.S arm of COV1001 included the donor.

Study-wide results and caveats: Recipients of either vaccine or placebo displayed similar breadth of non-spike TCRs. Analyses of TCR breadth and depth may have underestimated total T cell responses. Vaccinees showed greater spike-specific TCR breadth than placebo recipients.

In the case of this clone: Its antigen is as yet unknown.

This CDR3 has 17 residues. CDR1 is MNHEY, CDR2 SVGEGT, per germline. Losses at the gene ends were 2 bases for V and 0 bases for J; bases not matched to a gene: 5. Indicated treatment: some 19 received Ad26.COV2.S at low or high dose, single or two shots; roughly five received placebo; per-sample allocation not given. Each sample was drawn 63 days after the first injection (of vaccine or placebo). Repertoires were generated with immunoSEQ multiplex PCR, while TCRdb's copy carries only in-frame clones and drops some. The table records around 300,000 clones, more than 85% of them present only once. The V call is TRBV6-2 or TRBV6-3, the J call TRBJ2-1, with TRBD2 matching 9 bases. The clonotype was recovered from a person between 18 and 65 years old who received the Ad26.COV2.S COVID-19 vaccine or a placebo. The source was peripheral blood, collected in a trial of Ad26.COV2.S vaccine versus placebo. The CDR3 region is CASSYLSGGSSYNEQFF. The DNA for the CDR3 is TGTGCCAGCAGTTACCTAAGCGGGGGGAGCTCCTACAATGAGCAGTTCTTC.